The 25 T cell receptor beta chains presented below share a single source sample, sequenced in a study of T cell repertoires in cytomegalovirus infection. Antigens of these TCRs are unknown. TCRdb itself ran the reads through MiXCR, one entry per CDR3 protein. The data hold fewer than 850,000 distinct CDR3 sequences, with just under 30% observed a single time. The sequences come from cultured CD8+ T cells from PBMCs, collected from culture after CMV antigen stimulation. All receptors derive from a human donor in good health (CMV status not recorded). Some clones in this sample may be carry-over from other donors' samples.

This clonotype appeared a few times. The chain uses TRBV10-3 and TRBJ2-2; 7 bases fit TRBD1. V trimming: 4 bases; J trimming: 6 bases; junction bases outside the gene matches: 14. The CDR3 totals 17 residues. The V gene's germline CDR1 is ENHRY and CDR2 SYGVKD. Here the CDR3 DNA reads TGTGCCATCAGTGTCTACCGACAGGGAAAGATGGCCGGGGAGCTGTTTTTT. Amino acid sequence: CAISVYRQGKMAGELFF.

In this sample, this clonotype turned up a few times. The CDR3, as DNA: TGTGCCAGCTGGGCGGGGGGAGTCCAAGAGACCCAGTACTTC. Its translation is CASWAGGVQETQYF. J is TRBJ2-5 and V is TRBV7-8; the match to TRBD2 covers 8 bases. Germline V gene lookup returns CDR1 SGHVS and CDR2 FQNEAQ. The CDR3 is 14 residues long. The junction had 6 bases not matched to a gene; V was cut back by 8 bases and J by 1 base.

The V and J genes are TRBV12-3 or TRBV12-4 and TRBJ1-1; TRBD1 aligns across 7 bases. CDR3 length: 15 residues. V lost 6 bases to trimming and J lost 1 base; unmatched junction nucleotides: 8. The CDR3 DNA sequence: TGTGCCAGCAGGATCCTCGACAGGGAGAACACTGAAGCTTTCTTT. This encodes CASRILDRENTEAFF.

This clonotype has more than one count but fewer than ten. The V call is TRBV7-9, the J call TRBJ1-1; weak D call: TRBD1 (5 bases). V dropped 5 bases and J dropped 8 bases, with 18 bases sitting between them. Germline CDR1 SEHNR, CDR2 FQNEAQ (reference sequence). The CDR3 runs to 14 residues. CDR3 residues: CASSAHGALAEAFF. The CDR3 nucleotides read TGTGCCAGCAGCGCCCACGGGGCTTTGGCAGAAGCTTTCTTT. The entire variable domain, with the rest obtained from reference TRBV7-9 and TRBJ1-1, is as follows: DTGVSQNPRHKITKRGQNVTFRCDPISEHNRLYWYRQTLGQGPEFLTYFQNEAQLEKSRLLSDRFSAERPKGSFSTLEIQRTEQGDSAMYLCASSAHGALAEAFFGQGTRLTVV.

This clonotype was seen a handful of times. The rearrangement links TRBV27 to TRBJ2-3; 10 bases map to TRBD2. Germline values: CDR1 MNHEY, CDR2 SMNVEV (reference sequence). V was clipped by 2 bases and J by 4 bases; unmatched bases: 3. The CDR3 totals 15 residues. The CDR3 DNA reads TGTGCCAGCAGTTTACGGACTAGCGGACCAGATACGCAGTATTTT. This gives the protein CASSLRTSGPDTQYF.

This chain joins TRBV2 and TRBJ2-5, with 10 bases identical to TRBD2. Losses at the gene ends were 10 bases for V and 2 bases for J; bases not matched to a gene: 10. There are 15 residues in the CDR3. Germline values: CDR1 SNHLY, CDR2 FYNNEI. CDR3 region: CAILTSGAPQETQYF. The CDR3 bases are TGTGCCATACTCACTAGCGGGGCCCCTCAAGAGACCCAGTACTTC.

There are a few counts of this clonotype. This chain connects TRBV10-2 to TRBJ2-2; D remains ambiguous. The length of the CDR3 is 15 residues. V shed 2 bases and J shed 0 bases, with 7 bases lying between them. Germline V gene sequence: CDR1 WSHSY, CDR2 SAAADI. In DNA, the CDR3 is TGCGCCAGCAGTGAGCAGGCCCCGAACACCGGGGAGCTGTTTTTT. Translating it yields CASSEQAPNTGELFF.

V gene TRBV20-1 combines with J gene TRBJ1-6, with D perhaps TRBD1 (5 bases). V was cut by 6 bases and J by 4 bases, with 22 bases left in between. Looked up from germline, CDR1 is DFQATT and CDR2 is SNEGSKA (reference sequence). This CDR3 contains 17 residues. As DNA, the CDR3 is TGCAGTGCCTCAGAAGGGGTTCTAACCTTTTATAATTCACCCCTCCACTTT. It translates to CSASEGVLTFYNSPLHF.

The J gene is TRBJ2-5, the V gene TRBV4-1; 9 nucleotides agree with TRBD2. V shed 4 bases and J 4 bases; nucleotides not matched to a gene: 10. The CDR3 spans 16 residues. CDR1 is MGHRA, CDR2 YSYEKL, per germline. DNA of the CDR3: TGCGCCAGCAGCCCCGGCGGCGGGGGGGCACGAGAGACCCAGTACTTC. Protein: CASSPGGGGARETQYF.

The chain links TRBV6-5 to TRBJ2-2, with a weak D call TRBD1 (6 bases). Trimming shortened V by 4 bases and J by 3 bases, and 9 bases separated the two germline ends. This CDR3 comprises 14 residues. Germline V gives CDR1 MNHEY, CDR2 SVGAGI. DNA for the CDR3: TGTGCCAGCAGTTCCGGACAGTACACCGGGGAGCTGTTTTTT. Translated: CASSSGQYTGELFF.

The J gene is TRBJ2-1, the V gene TRBV19; 9 nucleotides line up with TRBD2. This CDR3 comprises 17 residues. Germline CDR1 reads LNHDA; CDR2 reads SQIVND (reference sequence). V lost 4 bases, J lost 2 bases, and 9 bases stayed unmatched. CDR3 coding DNA: TGTGCCAGTAGTACCCCAAAAGGCGGGGGGGCCTACAATGAGCAGTTCTTC. It is translated as CASSTPKGGGAYNEQFF.

This chain joins TRBV19 and TRBJ1-1, with D unclear. Germline V gene lookup returns CDR1 LNHDA and CDR2 SQIVND (reference sequence). The CDR3 is 17 amino acids. V was shortened by 0 bases and J by 1 base, with 15 bases between the two germline ends. CDR3 DNA: TGTGCCAGTAGTATAGAACCCCACATCGTTCGGAACACTGAAGCTTTCTTT. It translates to CASSIEPHIVRNTEAFF.

This clonotype was seen only a few times. The chain joins TRBV27 to TRBJ2-3, with TRBD1 matching over 11 bases. This CDR3 contains 15 residues. Looked up from germline, CDR1 is MNHEY and CDR2 is SMNVEV (reference sequence). V dropped 6 bases and J dropped 7; count of bases not matched to a gene: 9. CDR3 region: CASSPGTGGRNTQYF. The CDR3 bases are TGTGCCAGCAGCCCCGGGACAGGGGGGAGGAATACGCAGTATTTT.

There are a few counts of this clonotype. V and J are TRBV6-1 and TRBJ2-2; tentative D call: TRBD2 (5 bases). The germline V gene encodes CDR1 MNHNS and CDR2 SASEGT. V was trimmed by 4 bases and J by 4 bases, leaving 10 bases between them. CDR3 length equals 14 residues. CDR3 DNA sequence: TGTGCCAGCAGTGCGACGGGGTCCACCGGGGAGCTGTTTTTT. It encodes CASSATGSTGELFF.

The table lists this clonotype with many counts. This rearrangement joins TRBV2 to TRBJ2-1; no firm D call. Trimming removed 3 bases at V and 4 bases at J, with 1 base between. The CDR3 is 11 amino acids. Germline V gives CDR1 SNHLY, CDR2 FYNNEI. The CDR3 loop reads CASSEYNEQFF. The CDR3 DNA sequence: TGTGCCAGCAGTGAGTACAATGAGCAGTTCTTC.

This chain connects TRBV4-1 to TRBJ1-5; D call uncertain. Germline V gene sequence: CDR1 MGHRA, CDR2 YSYEKL. This CDR3 has 12 amino acids. V was shortened by 2 bases and J by 8 bases, with 7 bases between the two germline ends. CDR3 DNA: TGCGCCAGCAGCCAACTCGGGAAGCCCCAGCATTTT. Its protein product is CASSQLGKPQHF.

CDR3 residues: CASSLGFKSEAFF. CDR3 DNA sequence: TGTGCCAGCAGTTTAGGGTTTAAAAGTGAAGCTTTCTTT. The chain has TRBV27 and TRBJ1-1; no definite D call. This CDR3 is 13 amino acids long. Trimming stripped 2 bases from V and 7 bases from J, with 11 bases between. CDR1 and CDR2 (germline): MNHEY, SMNVEV (reference sequence).

Here the CDR3 DNA reads TGCGCCAGCAGCCAAGCCCTGGGAGATACGCAGTATTTT. Translating gives CASSQALGDTQYF. This chain connects TRBV4-1 to TRBJ2-3; no clear D. V shed 1 base and J shed 5 bases, with 7 bases lying between them. This CDR3 region has 13 residues. Germline V gives CDR1 MGHRA, CDR2 YSYEKL.

This clonotype came up a few times. The chain links TRBV27 to TRBJ2-4; D gene ambiguous. Trimming took off 3 bases at V and 8 bases at J, with 11 bases between the two ends. This CDR3 has 13 residues. Germline V CDR1 and CDR2: MNHEY, SMNVEV (reference sequence). CDR3 sequence reads: CASSLAKFDIQYF. The CDR3 DNA is TGTGCCAGCAGTTTGGCTAAATTTGACATTCAGTACTTC.

The chain joins TRBV7-9 to TRBJ2-7; no reliable D call. This CDR3 region has 13 residues. The V gene lost 1 base and the J gene lost 3 bases, with 7 bases spanning the gap. The germline V gene encodes CDR1 SEHNR and CDR2 FQNEAQ (reference sequence). The CDR3 DNA reads TGTGCCAGCAGCTTAGGGCAGGTCTACGAGCAGTACTTC. Amino acid sequence: CASSLGQVYEQYF. Together with reference TRBV7-9 and TRBJ2-7, the CDR3 gives the full variable domain: DTGVSQNPRHKITKRGQNVTFRCDPISEHNRLYWYRQTLGQGPEFLTYFQNEAQLEKSRLLSDRFSAERPKGSFSTLEIQRTEQGDSAMYLCASSLGQVYEQYFGPGTRLTVT.

In the case of this clonotype: Given a much more abundant clone one base away, this may be a read error. The chain is built from TRBV12-5 and TRBJ2-3; 10 nucleotides line up with TRBD2. Trimming removed 2 bases from V and 2 bases from J; junction bases left unmatched: 4. The germline V gene has CDR1 LGHNT and CDR2 FRNRAP. The length of the CDR3 is 16 residues. The CDR3 loop reads CASGLLGLAATDTQYF. DNA for the CDR3: TGTGCTAGTGGTTTGTTAGGACTAGCGGCCACAGATACGCAGTATTTT.

This clonotype appeared a few times. The chain's CDR3 is CASSFGQAANTEAFF. CDR3 DNA sequence: TGTGCCAGCAGTTTTGGACAGGCGGCGAACACTGAAGCTTTCTTT. The chain joins TRBV12-3 or TRBV12-4 to TRBJ1-1; 7 nucleotides match TRBD1. The trim removed 3 bases at V and 1 base at J, leaving 5 bases unmatched. The CDR3 consists of 15 residues.

The chain employs TRBV24-1 and TRBJ1-5, with D possibly being TRBD1 (5 bases). V lost 7 bases and J lost 0, with 18 bases in between. The CDR3 length is 17 residues. In germline, CDR1 is KGHDR, CDR2 SFDVKD. CDR3 in amino acids: CATSEGPSSYSNQPQHF. The CDR3 DNA reads as TGTGCCACCAGCGAGGGGCCCTCCAGTTATAGCAATCAGCCCCAGCATTTT.

The chain joins TRBV3-1 to TRBJ2-7; 10 bases are shared with TRBD2. The CDR3 consists of 14 residues. The V gene end was trimmed by 4 bases and the J gene end by 3 bases; junction bases not matched to a gene: 3. Germline V gene sequence: CDR1 LGHDT, CDR2 YNNKEL (reference sequence). The CDR3 bases are TGTGCCAGCAGCCCCGGACTAGCGGTCTACGAGCAGTACGTC. Translating it yields CASSPGLAVYEQYV.

The chain is built from TRBV28 and TRBJ2-2; D possibly corresponds to TRBD1 (6 bases). Per germline, CDR1 MDHEN and CDR2 SYDVKM. The CDR3 consists of 16 residues. Trimming stripped 10 bases from V and 0 bases from J, with 18 bases between. This chain's CDR3 is CATRERGGPNTGELFF. CDR3 nucleotides: TGTGCCACCCGCGAGAGAGGGGGTCCGAACACCGGGGAGCTGTTTTTT.